Following are 16 T cell receptor beta chains from one sample sequenced in a study of blood T cell repertoires in COVID-19. Repertoires were generated with immunoSEQ multiplex PCR, while TCRdb's copy carries only in-frame clones and drops some. The table shows 25,000 to 40,000 clones, with 85% occurring only once. Material: peripheral blood. Every receptor here comes from a woman aged 55-69 years with active COVID-19.

The V gene is TRBV6-6, the J gene TRBJ2-1; 9 bases fit TRBD2. The germline gives CDR1 MNHNY, CDR2 SVGAGI (reference sequence). V was pared by 2 bases and J by 4 bases, with 6 bases of the junction left unmatched. This CDR3 contains 16 residues. The CDR3 DNA follows: TGTGCCAGCAGTTACCCGGTAGCGGGAGTTTACAATGAGCAGTTCTTC. It yields the protein CASSYPVAGVYNEQFF.

The J gene is TRBJ2-3, the V gene TRBV5-5; TRBD1 matches 11 bases. V shed 3 bases, J shed 3 bases, and the junction held 6 bases outside the gene matches. The CDR3 runs 16 residues. Germline-derived CDR1 and CDR2 are SGHKS and YYEKEE (reference sequence). The DNA of the CDR3 is TGTGCCAGCAGCTCGGACAGGGGGCTATTGACAGATACGCAGTATTTT. Its translation is CASSSDRGLLTDTQYF.

The chain recombines TRBV9 with TRBJ1-6, with no clear D. The CDR3 length is 13 residues. Germline CDR1 SGDLS, CDR2 YYNGEE. Trimming shortened V by 5 bases and J by 3 bases, and 6 bases separated the two germline ends. This CDR3 is CASSANYNSPLHF. The CDR3 DNA follows: TGTGCCAGCAGTGCGAACTATAATTCACCCCTCCACTTT.

The chain links TRBV11-3 to TRBJ2-7; tentative D call: TRBD2 (5 bases). The V end was cut by 5 bases, the J end by 2 bases, with 10 bases between. Germline V gene data show CDR1 as SGHNT and CDR2 as YENEEA. This CDR3 has 13 residues. CDR3 loop: CASSTPLAYEQYF. In nucleotides, the CDR3 is TGTGCCAGCAGCACCCCACTAGCCTACGAGCAGTACTTC.

The chain has TRBV27 and TRBJ2-3; 8 nucleotides align to TRBD1. The CDR3 covers 15 residues. V shed 6 bases, J shed 2 bases, and the junction held 7 bases outside the gene matches. CDR1 is MNHEY and CDR2 is SMNVEV in the germline V gene (reference sequence). Here the CDR3 reads CASSPRTGITDTQYF. The CDR3 DNA follows: TGTGCCAGCAGCCCCCGGACAGGGATCACAGATACGCAGTATTTT.

This clone was seen more than once but under ten times. The V gene is TRBV7-8, the J gene TRBJ1-5; D is perhaps TRBD1 (6 bases). The length of the CDR3 is 16 residues. CDR1 SGHVS and CDR2 FQNEAQ come from the germline V gene. Trimming took off 3 bases at V and 1 base at J, with 13 bases between the two ends. In nucleotides, the CDR3 is TGTGCCAGCAGCTTCCAGGGGCTAGGGAGCAATCAGCCCCAGCATTTT. Its translation is CASSFQGLGSNQPQHF.

The chain's CDR3 is CASSQDAGGAYEQYF. The CDR3 DNA follows: TGCGCCAGCAGCCAAGATGCGGGAGGGGCCTACGAGCAGTACTTC. This chain uses TRBV4-1 with TRBJ2-7; TRBD2 matches 9 bases. Trimming at V came to 0 bases and at J to 2 bases, leaving 2 bases not matched to a gene. CDR3 length: 15 amino acids. Per germline, CDR1 MGHRA and CDR2 YSYEKL.

The gene calls are TRBV4-1 and TRBJ1-6; TRBD1 is a possible D gene (5 bases). The CDR3 is made up of 15 amino acids. The ends were cut back, 1 base at V and 7 bases at J, with 11 bases in the middle. The germline CDR1 and CDR2 sequences are MGHRA and YSYEKL. CDR3 residues: CASSQGSQGNSPLHF. CDR3 DNA sequence: TGCGCCAGCAGCCAAGGTAGTCAGGGAAATTCACCCCTCCACTTT.

V gene TRBV15 combines with J gene TRBJ2-4, with a possible D match to TRBD1 (6 bases). The CDR3 runs to 16 residues. V lost 4 bases and J lost 6, with 19 bases in between. The V gene's germline CDR1 is LNHNV and CDR2 YYDKDF (reference sequence). The CDR3 DNA follows: TGTGCCACCAGCACAACAGCAGGGGCGGCGGTAAACATTCAGTACTTC. Encoded protein: CATSTTAGAAVNIQYF.

V is TRBV6-2 or TRBV6-3 and J is TRBJ2-3; the D is unclear. V lost 3 bases to trimming and J lost 2 bases, with 24 bases between them. CDR1 and CDR2 from the germline V gene are MNHEY and SVGEGT. The CDR3 has 19 amino acids. This CDR3 is CASSYPVPSRSTNTDTQYF. For the CDR3, the DNA is TGTGCCAGCAGTTATCCTGTTCCTAGTAGATCTACCAACACAGATACGCAGTATTTT.

This chain connects TRBV28 to TRBJ2-1, with D perhaps TRBD1 (5 bases). The CDR3 has 14 residues. Looked up from germline, CDR1 is MDHEN and CDR2 is SYDVKM. Between the trimmed V and J ends, which lost 3 bases and 6 bases, there was a span of 12 bases. DNA for the CDR3: TGTGCCAGCAGTTTCCGCAGGGTGGGCAATGAGCAGTTCTTC. Protein product: CASSFRRVGNEQFF.

The chain employs TRBV24-1 and TRBJ1-2, with no clear D. Germline V gene sequence: CDR1 KGHDR, CDR2 SFDVKD. This CDR3 spans 14 amino acids. Trimming took 5 bases from V and 1 from J, leaving 10 bases between them. Written as DNA, the CDR3 is TGTGCCACCAGTGGCCAGGCTTATAACTATGGCTACACCTTC. The encoded protein is CATSGQAYNYGYTF.

The gene calls are TRBV5-4 and TRBJ2-5; TRBD1 agrees at 8 bases. The J segment lost 9 bases and the V segment lost 3 bases, leaving 13 bases of the junction unmatched. Per germline, CDR1 SGHNT and CDR2 YYREEE (reference sequence). There are 15 residues in the CDR3. The CDR3 spells CASSYSGTGKESQYF. CDR3 bases: TGTGCCAGCAGCTACTCCGGGACAGGAAAGGAATCCCAGTACTTC.

There are a few counts of this clone. This chain joins TRBV5-5 and TRBJ2-7; tentatively, D is TRBD1 (6 bases). V was clipped by 0 bases and J by 2 bases, with 12 bases between them. The CDR3 runs 15 residues. Germline values: CDR1 SGHKS, CDR2 YYEKEE (reference sequence). The CDR3 DNA is TGTGCCAGCAGCTTGGGCAGGGGAAGTGCCTACGAGCAGTACTTC. Protein: CASSLGRGSAYEQYF.

In its sample, this clone was seen once. The chain is built from TRBV4-1 and TRBJ1-2; no reliable D call. Germline loops: CDR1 MGHRA, CDR2 YSYEKL. V dropped 1 base and J dropped 0 bases, with 15 bases sitting between them. The CDR3 is 17 residues long. The CDR3 nucleotides are TGCGCCAGCAGCCAAGGATCGATGAGAGGGACTAACTATGGCTACACCTTC. It is translated as CASSQGSMRGTNYGYTF.

This chain joins TRBV7-8 and TRBJ2-1; TRBD2 matches 11 bases. The CDR3 contains 16 residues. The germline V gene has CDR1 SGHVS and CDR2 FQNEAQ. The J segment lost 8 bases and the V segment lost 3 bases, leaving 9 bases of the junction unmatched. The CDR3 region has the DNA TGTGCCAGCAGCTTCCAAACTAGCGGGAGAAGCCATGAGCAGTTCTTC. Translation gives CASSFQTSGRSHEQFF.